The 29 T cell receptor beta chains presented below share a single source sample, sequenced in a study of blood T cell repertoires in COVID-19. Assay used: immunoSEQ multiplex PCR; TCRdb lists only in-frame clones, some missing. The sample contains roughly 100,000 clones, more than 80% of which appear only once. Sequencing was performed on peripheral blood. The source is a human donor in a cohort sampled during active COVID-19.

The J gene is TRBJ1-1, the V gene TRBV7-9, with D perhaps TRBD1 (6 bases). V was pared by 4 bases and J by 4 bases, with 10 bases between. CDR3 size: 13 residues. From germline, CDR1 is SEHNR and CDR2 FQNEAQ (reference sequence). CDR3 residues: CASSSGHFTEAFF. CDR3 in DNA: TGTGCCAGCAGCTCGGGACACTTCACTGAAGCTTTCTTT.

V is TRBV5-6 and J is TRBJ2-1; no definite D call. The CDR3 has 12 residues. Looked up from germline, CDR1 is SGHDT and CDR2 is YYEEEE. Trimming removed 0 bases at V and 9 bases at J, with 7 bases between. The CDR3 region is CASSLVVVEQFF. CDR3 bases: TGTGCCAGCAGCTTGGTAGTGGTTGAGCAGTTCTTC.

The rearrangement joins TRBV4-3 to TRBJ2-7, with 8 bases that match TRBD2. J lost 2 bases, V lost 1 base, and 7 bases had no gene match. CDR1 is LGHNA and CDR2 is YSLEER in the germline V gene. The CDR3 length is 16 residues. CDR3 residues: CASSQVRGGDPYEQYF. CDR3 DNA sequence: TGCGCCAGCAGCCAAGTACGGGGGGGGGACCCCTACGAGCAGTACTTC.

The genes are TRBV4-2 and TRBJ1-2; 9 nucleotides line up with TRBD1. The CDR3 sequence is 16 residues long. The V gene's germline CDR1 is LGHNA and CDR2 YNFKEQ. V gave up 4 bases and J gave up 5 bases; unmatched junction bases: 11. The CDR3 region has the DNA TGTGCCAGCAGCCCCTCCCGATGGGACAGGGAATATGGCTACACCTTC. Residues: CASSPSRWDREYGYTF.

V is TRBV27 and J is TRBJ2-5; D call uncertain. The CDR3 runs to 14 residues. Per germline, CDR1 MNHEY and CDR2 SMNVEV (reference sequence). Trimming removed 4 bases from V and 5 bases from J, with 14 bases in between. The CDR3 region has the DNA TGTGCCAGCAGTTCCCTCAGTGGTTGGGAGACCCAGTACTTC. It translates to CASSSLSGWETQYF.

CDR3 DNA sequence: TGTGCCAGCAGCCCCCGGGACAGGGGAACAAAACTGTTTTTT. Protein product: CASSPRDRGTKLFF. This rearrangement joins TRBV3-1 (or the pseudogene TRBV3-2) to TRBJ1-4, with TRBD1 matching over 10 bases. The ends lost 4 bases at V and 10 bases at J; junction bases unmatched: 6. In germline, CDR1 is LGHDT, CDR2 YNNKEL (reference sequence). The CDR3 is 14 amino acids.

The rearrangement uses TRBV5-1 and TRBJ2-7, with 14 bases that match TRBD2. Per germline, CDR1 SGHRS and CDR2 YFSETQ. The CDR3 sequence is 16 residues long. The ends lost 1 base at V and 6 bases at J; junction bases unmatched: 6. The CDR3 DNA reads TGCGCCAGCAGCTTGCAACTAGGGACTAGCGGGGGCGAGCAGTACTTC. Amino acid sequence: CASSLQLGTSGGEQYF.

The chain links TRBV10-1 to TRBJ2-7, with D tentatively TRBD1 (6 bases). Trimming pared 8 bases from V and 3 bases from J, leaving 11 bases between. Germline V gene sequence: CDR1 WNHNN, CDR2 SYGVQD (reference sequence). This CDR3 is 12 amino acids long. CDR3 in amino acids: CASPGQSYEQYF. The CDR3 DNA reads TGCGCCAGCCCTGGACAGAGCTACGAGCAGTACTTC.

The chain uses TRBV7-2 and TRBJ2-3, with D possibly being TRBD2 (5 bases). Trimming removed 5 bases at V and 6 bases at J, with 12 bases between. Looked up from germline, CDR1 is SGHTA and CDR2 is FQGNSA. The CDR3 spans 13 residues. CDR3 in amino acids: CASSQIGVDTQYF. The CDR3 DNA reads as TGTGCCAGCAGCCAAATCGGGGTGGATACGCAGTATTTT.

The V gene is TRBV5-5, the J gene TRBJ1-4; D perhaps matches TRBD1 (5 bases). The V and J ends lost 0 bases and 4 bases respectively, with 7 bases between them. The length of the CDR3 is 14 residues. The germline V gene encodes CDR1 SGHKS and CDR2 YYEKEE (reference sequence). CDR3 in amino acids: CASSLGQLNEKLFF. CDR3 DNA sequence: TGTGCCAGCAGCTTGGGACAGCTTAATGAAAAACTGTTTTTT.

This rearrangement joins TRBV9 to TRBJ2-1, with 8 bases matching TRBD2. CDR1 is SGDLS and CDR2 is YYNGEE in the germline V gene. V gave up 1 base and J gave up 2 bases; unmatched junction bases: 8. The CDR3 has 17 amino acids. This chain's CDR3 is CASSVNWAGGPYNEQFF. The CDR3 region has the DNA TGTGCCAGCAGCGTAAACTGGGCGGGGGGCCCCTACAATGAGCAGTTCTTC.

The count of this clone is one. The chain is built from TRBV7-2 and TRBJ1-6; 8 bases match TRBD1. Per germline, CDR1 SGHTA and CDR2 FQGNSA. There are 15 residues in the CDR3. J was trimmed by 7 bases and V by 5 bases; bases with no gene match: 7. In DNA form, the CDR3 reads TGTGCCAGCAGCAGAGAACGGACAGGGAATTCACCCCTCCACTTT. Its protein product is CASSRERTGNSPLHF.

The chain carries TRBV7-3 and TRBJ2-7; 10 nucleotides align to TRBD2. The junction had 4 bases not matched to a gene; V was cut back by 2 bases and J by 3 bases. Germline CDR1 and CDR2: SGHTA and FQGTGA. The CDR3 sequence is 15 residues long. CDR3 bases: TGTGCCAGCAGCTTAGCTAGCGGGGGAGGCTACGAGCAGTACTTC. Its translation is CASSLASGGGYEQYF.

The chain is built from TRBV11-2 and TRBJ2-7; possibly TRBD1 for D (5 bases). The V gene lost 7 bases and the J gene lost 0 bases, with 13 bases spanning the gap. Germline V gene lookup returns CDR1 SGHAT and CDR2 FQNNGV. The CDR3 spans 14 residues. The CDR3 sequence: CASNQGVASYEQYF. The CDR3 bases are TGTGCCAGCAACCAAGGGGTAGCCTCCTACGAGCAGTACTTC.

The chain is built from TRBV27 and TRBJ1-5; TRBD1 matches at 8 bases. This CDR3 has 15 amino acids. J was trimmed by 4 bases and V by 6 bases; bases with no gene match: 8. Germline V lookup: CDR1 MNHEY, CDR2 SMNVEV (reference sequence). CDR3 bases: TGTGCCAGCAGCTTCAGGACAGGGACGAATCAGCCCCAGCATTTT. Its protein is CASSFRTGTNQPQHF.

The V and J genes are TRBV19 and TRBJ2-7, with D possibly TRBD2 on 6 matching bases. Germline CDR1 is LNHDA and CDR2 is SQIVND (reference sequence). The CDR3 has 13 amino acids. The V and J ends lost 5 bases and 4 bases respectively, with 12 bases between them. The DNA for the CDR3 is TGTGCCAGTAGTCGCAGGGAGGATTACGAGCAGTACTTC. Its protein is CASSRREDYEQYF.

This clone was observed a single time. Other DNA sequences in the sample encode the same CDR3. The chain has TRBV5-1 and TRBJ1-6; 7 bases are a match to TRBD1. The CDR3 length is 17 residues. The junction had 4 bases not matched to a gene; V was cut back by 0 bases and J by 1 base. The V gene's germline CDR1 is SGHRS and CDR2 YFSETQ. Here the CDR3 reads CASSLAGGESYNSPLHF. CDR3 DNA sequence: TGCGCCAGCAGCTTGGCAGGGGGTGAGTCCTATAATTCACCCCTCCACTTT.

The DNA of the CDR3 is TGTGCCAGCAGCCCCGACGGAAGAGACAGGGGTAAGCAGTACTTC. Protein product: CASSPDGRDRGKQYF. The chain joins TRBV7-3 to TRBJ2-7; 8 bases align to TRBD1. CDR1 and CDR2 (germline): SGHTA, FQGTGA. V lost 5 bases, J lost 8 bases, and 14 bases stayed unmatched. This CDR3 comprises 15 residues.

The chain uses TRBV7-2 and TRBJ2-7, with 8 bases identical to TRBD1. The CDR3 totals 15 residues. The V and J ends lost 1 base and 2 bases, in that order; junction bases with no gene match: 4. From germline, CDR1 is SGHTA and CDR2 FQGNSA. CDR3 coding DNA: TGTGCCAGCAGCTTAGGGGCAGGGGGCACCTACGAGCAGTACTTC. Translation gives CASSLGAGGTYEQYF. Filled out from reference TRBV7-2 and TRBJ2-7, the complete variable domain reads GAGVSQSPSNKVTEKGKDVELRCDPISGHTALYWYRQSLGQGLEFLIYFQGNSAPDKSGLPSDRFSAERTGGSVSTLTIQRTQQEDSAVYLCASSLGAGGTYEQYFGPGTRLTVT.

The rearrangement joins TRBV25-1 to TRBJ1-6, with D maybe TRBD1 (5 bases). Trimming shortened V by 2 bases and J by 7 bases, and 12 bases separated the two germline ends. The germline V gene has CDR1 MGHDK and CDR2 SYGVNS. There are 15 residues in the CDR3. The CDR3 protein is CASSELGGANSPLHF. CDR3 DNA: TGTGCCAGCAGTGAACTGGGAGGGGCGAATTCACCCCTCCACTTT.

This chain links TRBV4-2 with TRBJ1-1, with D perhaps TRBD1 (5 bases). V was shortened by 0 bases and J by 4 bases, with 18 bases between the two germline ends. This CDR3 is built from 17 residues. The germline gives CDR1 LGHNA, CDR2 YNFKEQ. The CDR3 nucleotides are TGTGCCAGCAGCCAAGAGAGAGGCAGGGCCCGCGGCACTGAAGCTTTCTTT. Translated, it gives CASSQERGRARGTEAFF.

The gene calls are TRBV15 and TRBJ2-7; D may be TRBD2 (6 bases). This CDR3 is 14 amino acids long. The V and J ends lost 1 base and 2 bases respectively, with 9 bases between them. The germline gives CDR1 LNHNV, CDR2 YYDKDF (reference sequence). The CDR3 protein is CATSRAGGAYEQYF. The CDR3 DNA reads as TGTGCCACCAGCAGAGCCGGGGGTGCCTACGAGCAGTACTTC.

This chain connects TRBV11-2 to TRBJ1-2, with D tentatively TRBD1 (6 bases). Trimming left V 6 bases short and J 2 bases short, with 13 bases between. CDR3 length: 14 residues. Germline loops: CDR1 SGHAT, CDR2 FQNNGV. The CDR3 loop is CASRHTGPNYGYTF. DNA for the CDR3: TGTGCCAGCAGACATACAGGGCCCAACTATGGCTACACCTTC.

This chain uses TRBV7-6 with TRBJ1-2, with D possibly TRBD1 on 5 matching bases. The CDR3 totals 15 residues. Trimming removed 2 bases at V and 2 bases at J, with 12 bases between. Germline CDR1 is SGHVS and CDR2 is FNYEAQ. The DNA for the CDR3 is TGTGCCAGCAGCTTACTGGAGGGGTGGAACTATGGCTACACCTTC. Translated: CASSLLEGWNYGYTF.

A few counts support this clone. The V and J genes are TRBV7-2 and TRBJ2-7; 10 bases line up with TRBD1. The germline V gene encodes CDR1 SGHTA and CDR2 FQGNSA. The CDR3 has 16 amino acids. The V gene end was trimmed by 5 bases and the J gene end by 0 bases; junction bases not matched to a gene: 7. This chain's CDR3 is CASSPGQGTSSYEQYF. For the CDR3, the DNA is TGTGCCAGCAGCCCGGGACAGGGGACAAGCTCCTACGAGCAGTACTTC.

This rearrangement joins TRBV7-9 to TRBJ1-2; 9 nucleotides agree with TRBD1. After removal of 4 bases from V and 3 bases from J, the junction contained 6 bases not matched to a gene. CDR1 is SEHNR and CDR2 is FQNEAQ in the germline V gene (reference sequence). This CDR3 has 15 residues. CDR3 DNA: TGTGCCAGCAGCTCCTCAACAGGGGGCTACTATGGCTACACCTTC. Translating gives CASSSSTGGYYGYTF. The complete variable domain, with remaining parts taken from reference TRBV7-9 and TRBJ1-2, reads DTGVSQNPRHKITKRGQNVTFRCDPISEHNRLYWYRQTLGQGPEFLTYFQNEAQLEKSRLLSDRFSAERPKGSFSTLEIQRTEQGDSAMYLCASSSSTGGYYGYTFGSGTRLTVV.

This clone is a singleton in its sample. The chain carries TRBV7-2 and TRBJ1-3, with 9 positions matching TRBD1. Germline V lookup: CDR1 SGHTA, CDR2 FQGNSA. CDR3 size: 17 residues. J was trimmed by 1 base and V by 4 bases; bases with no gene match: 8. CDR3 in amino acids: CASSSYDRGWSGNTIYF. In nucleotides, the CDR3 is TGTGCCAGCAGCTCCTATGACAGGGGGTGGTCTGGAAACACCATATATTTT.

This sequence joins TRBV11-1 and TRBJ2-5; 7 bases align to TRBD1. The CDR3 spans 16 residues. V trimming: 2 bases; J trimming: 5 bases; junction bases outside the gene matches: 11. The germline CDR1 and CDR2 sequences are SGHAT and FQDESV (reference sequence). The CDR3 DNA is TGTGCCAGCAGCTTATCCGCCGCAGGGGGAAGGGAGACCCAGTACTTC. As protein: CASSLSAAGGRETQYF.

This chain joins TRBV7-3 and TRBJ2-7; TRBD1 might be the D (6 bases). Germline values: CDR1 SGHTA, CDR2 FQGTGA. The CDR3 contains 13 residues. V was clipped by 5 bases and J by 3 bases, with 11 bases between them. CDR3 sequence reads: CASSHRDGYEQYF. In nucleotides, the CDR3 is TGTGCCAGCAGCCACAGGGACGGCTACGAGCAGTACTTC.